This entry is about one T cell receptor beta chain. Described time point: five to six months of natalizumab therapy. Clones were read by immunoSEQ multiplex PCR, and TCRdb kept only the in-frame ones, dropping some. The repertoire holds over 25,000 clones, with roughly 89% as singletons. This sample is drawn from a study of multiple sclerosis patients with progressive multifocal leukoencephalopathy. CDR1 and CDR2 from the germline V gene are SGHTA and FQGNSA. Trimming took 8 bases from V and 9 from J; bases not matched to a gene: 16. There are 15 residues in the CDR3. Sequences were derived from PBMCs, sampled from a patient treated with natalizumab. This receptor was identified in a human donor with multiple sclerosis. The V gene is TRBV7-2, the J gene TRBJ2-3; 8 nucleotides agree with TRBD2. This CDR3 reads CASGWDPRGGATQYF. The CDR3, as DNA: TGTGCCAGCGGGTGGGACCCCCGGGGGGGGGCCACGCAGTATTTT. Together with reference TRBV7-2 and TRBJ2-3, the CDR3 gives the full variable domain: GAGVSQSPSNKVTEKGKDVELRCDPISGHTALYWYRQSLGQGLEFLIYFQGNSAPDKSGLPSDRFSAERTGGSVSTLTIQRTQQEDSAVYLCASGWDPRGGATQYFGPGTRLTVL.